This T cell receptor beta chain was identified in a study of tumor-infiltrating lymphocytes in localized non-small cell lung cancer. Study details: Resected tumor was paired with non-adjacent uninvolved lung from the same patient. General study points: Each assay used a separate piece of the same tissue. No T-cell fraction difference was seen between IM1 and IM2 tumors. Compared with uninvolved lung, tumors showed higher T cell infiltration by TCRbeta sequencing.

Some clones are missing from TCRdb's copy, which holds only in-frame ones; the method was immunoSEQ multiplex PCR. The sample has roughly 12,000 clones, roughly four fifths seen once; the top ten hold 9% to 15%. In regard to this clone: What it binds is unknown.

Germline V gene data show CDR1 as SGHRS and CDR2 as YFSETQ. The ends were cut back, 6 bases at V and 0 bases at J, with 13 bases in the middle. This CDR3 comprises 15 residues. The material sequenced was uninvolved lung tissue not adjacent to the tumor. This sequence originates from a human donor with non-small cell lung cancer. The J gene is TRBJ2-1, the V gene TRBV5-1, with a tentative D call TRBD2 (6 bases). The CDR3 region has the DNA TGCGCCAGCACAGAGAGCGGGCACTCCTACAATGAGCAGTTCTTC. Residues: CASTESGHSYNEQFF. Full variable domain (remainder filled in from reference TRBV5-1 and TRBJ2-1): KAGVTQTPRYLIKTRGQQVTLSCSPISGHRSVSWYQQTPGQGLQFLFEYFSETQRNKGNFPGRFSGRQFSNSRSEMNVSTLELGDSALYLCASTESGHSYNEQFFGPGTRLTVL.